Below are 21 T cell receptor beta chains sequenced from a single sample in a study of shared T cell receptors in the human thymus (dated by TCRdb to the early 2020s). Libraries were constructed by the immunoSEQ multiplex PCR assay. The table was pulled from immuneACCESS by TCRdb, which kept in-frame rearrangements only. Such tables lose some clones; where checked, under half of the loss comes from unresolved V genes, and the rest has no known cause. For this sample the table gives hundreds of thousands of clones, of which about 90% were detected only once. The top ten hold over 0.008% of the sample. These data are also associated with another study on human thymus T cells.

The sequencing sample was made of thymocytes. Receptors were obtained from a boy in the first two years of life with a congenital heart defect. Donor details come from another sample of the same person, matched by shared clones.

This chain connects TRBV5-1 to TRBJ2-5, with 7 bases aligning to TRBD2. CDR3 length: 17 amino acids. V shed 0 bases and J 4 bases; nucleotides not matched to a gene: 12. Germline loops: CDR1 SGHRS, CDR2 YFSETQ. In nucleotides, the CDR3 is TGCGCCAGCAGCTTGGTCGCGCGGGAGTCGGGGCGAGAGACCCAGTACTTC. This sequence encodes CASSLVARESGRETQYF.

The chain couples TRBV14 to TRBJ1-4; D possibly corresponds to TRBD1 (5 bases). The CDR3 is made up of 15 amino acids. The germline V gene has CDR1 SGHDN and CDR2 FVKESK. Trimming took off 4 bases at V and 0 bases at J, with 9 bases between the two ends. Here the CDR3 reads CASSLRQTTNEKLFF. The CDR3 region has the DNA TGTGCCAGCAGCCTCAGACAGACAACTAATGAAAAACTGTTTTTT.

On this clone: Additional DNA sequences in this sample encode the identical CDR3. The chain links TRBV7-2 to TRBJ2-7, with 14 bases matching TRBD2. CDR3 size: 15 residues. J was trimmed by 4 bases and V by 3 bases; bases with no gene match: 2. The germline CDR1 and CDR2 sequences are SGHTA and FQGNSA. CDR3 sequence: CASSLGTSGRYEQYF. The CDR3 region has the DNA TGTGCCAGCAGCTTGGGGACTAGCGGGAGATACGAGCAGTACTTC.

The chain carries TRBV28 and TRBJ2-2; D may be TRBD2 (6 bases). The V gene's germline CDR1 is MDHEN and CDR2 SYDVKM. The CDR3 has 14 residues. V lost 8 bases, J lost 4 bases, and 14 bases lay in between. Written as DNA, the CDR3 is TGTGCCAGCCACCCTGGCGGGGCCACCGGGGAGCTGTTTTTT. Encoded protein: CASHPGGATGELFF.

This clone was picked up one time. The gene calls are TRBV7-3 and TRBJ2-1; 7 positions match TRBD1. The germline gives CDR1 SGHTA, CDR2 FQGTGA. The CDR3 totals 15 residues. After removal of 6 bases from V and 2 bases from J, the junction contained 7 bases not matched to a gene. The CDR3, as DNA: TGTGCCAGCAGTCTCACAGGGGAACCCTACAATGAGCAGTTCTTC. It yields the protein CASSLTGEPYNEQFF.

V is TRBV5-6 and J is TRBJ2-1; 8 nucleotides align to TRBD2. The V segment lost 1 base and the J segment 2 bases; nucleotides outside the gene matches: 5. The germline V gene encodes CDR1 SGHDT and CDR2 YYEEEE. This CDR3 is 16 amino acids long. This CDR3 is CASSLPGGRTYNEQFF. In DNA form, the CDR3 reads TGTGCCAGCAGCTTGCCGGGCGGGAGGACCTACAATGAGCAGTTCTTC.

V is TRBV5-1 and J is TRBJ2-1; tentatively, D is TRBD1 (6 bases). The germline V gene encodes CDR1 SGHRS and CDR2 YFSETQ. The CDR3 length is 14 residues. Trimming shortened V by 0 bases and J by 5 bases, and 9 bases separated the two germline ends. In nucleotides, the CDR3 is TGCGCCAGCAGCTTGGACGGGACAAACAATGAGCAGTTCTTC. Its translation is CASSLDGTNNEQFF.

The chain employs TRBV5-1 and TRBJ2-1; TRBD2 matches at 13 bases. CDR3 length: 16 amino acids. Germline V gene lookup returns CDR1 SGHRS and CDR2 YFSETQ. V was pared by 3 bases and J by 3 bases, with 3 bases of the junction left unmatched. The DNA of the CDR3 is TGCGCCAGCAGCTCCGGACTAGCGGGAGACTACAATGAGCAGTTCTTC. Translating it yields CASSSGLAGDYNEQFF.

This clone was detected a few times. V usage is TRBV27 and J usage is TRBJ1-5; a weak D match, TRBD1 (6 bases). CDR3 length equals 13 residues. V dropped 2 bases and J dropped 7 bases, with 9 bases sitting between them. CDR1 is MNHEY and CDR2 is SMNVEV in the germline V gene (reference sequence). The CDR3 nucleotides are TGTGCCAGCAGTTTACGGGGGGCCCAGCCCCAGCATTTT. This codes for CASSLRGAQPQHF.

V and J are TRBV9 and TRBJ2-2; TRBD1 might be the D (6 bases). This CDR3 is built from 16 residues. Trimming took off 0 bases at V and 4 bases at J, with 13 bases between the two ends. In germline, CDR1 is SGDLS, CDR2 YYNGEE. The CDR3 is CASSVEVIGGTGELFF. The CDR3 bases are TGTGCCAGCAGCGTAGAAGTGATAGGGGGCACCGGGGAGCTGTTTTTT.

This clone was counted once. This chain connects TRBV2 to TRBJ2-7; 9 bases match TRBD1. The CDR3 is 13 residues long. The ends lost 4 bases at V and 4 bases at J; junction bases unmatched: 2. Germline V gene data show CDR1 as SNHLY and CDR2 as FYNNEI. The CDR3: CASSADRGYEQYF. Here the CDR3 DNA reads TGTGCCAGCAGTGCGGACAGGGGTTACGAGCAGTACTTC.

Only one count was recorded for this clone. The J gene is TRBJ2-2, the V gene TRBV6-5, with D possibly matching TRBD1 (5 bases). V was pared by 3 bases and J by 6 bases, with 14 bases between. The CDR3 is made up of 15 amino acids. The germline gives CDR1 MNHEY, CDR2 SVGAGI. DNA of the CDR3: TGTGCCAGCAGTTATAGGGGTGGTAGTCCCGGGGAGCTGTTTTTT. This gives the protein CASSYRGGSPGELFF.

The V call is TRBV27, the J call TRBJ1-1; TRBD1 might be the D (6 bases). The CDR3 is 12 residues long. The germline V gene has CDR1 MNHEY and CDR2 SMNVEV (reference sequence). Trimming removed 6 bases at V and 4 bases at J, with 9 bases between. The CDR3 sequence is CASSARGTEAFF. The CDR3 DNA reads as TGTGCCAGCAGCGCCAGGGGCACTGAAGCTTTCTTT.

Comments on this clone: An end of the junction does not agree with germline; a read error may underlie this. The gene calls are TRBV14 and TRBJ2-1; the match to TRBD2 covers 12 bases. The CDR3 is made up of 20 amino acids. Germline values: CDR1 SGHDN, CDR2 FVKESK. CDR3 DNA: TGTGCCAGCAGTCAAGCCCCTAGCGGGAGGGCCATAGGCTCCTACAATGAGCAGTTCTTC. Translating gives CASSQAPSGRAIGSYNEQFF.

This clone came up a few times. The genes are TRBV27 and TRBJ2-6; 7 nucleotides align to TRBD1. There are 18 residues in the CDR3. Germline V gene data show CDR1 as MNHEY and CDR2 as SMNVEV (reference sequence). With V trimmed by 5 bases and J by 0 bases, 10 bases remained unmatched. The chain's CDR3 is CASSPRQGLASGANVLTF. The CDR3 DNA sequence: TGTGCCAGCAGTCCGCGACAGGGTTTAGCCTCTGGGGCCAACGTCCTGACTTTC.

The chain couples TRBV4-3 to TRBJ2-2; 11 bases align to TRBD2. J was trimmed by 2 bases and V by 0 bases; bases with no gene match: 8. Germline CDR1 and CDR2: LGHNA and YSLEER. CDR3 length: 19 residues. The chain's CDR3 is CASSQDRLAGGFNTGELFF. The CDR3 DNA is TGCGCCAGCAGCCAAGATCGGCTAGCGGGGGGCTTTAACACCGGGGAGCTGTTTTTT.

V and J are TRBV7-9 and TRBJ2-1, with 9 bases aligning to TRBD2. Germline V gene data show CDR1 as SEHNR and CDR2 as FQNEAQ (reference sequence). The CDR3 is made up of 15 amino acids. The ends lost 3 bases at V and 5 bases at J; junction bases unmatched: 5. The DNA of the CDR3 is TGTGCCAGCAGCTTTGCGGGGGGGCCAGACAATGAGCAGTTCTTC. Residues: CASSFAGGPDNEQFF.

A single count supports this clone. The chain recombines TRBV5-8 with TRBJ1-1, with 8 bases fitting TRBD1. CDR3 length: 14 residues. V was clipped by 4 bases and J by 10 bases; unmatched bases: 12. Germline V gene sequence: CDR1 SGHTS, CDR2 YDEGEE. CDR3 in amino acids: CASSLGQGFAPAFF. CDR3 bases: TGTGCCAGCAGCCTCGGACAGGGTTTTGCCCCAGCTTTCTTT.

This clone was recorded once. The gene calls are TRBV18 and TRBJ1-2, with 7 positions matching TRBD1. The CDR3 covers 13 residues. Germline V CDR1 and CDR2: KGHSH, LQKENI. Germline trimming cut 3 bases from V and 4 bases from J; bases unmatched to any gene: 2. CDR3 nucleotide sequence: TGTGCCAGCTCACCGACAGGGTCCTATGGCTACACCTTC. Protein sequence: CASSPTGSYGYTF. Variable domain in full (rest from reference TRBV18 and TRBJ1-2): NAGVMQNPRHLVRRRGQEARLRCSPMKGHSHVYWYRQLPEEGLKFMVYLQKENIIDESGMPKERFSAEFPKEGPSILRIQQVVRGDSAAYFCASSPTGSYGYTFGSGTRLTVV.

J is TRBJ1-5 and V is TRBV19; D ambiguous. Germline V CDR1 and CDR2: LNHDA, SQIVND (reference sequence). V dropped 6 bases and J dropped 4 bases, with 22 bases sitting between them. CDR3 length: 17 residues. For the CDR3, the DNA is TGTGCCAGTAGCCGCCAACCCGGAGAGTTATGGAATCAGCCCCAGCATTTT. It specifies CASSRQPGELWNQPQHF.

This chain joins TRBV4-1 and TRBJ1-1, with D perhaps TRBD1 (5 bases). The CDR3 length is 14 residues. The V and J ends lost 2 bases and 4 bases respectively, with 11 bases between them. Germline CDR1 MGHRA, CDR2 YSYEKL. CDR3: CASSQRPGGTEAFF. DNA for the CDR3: TGCGCCAGCAGCCAAAGGCCGGGGGGCACTGAAGCTTTCTTT.